The source of this TCR beta chain is a study of blood T cell repertoires in COVID-19. In the study overall: Some COVID-19 samples were acute and others convalescent; all came from the United States, Italy and Spain. The cDNA or gDNA used as material had been derived from T cells, B-cell-depleted T cells, or PBMCs.

The V gene's germline CDR1 is MNHNY and CDR2 SVGAGI (reference sequence). The V end lost 0 bases, the J end lost 3 bases, and 15 bases lay between the germline ends. The CDR3 length is 16 residues. In the source study's methods: Scientists estimated how many nucleated cells there were by amplifying reference gene primers. Clones were sequenced by immunoSEQ multiplex PCR, and TCRdb holds only the in-frame ones, with some missing. V and J calls and clone size are given by that table; D and trimming were obtained from the DNA. The data contain a few hundred thousand clones, approximately 80% of them singletons.

V and J are TRBV6-6 and TRBJ2-7, with D perhaps TRBD2 (6 bases). The TCR was taken from an elderly woman with acute or convalescent COVID-19. The source material was peripheral blood. CDR3 DNA: TGTGCCAGCAGTTACTCGAGCCCTAGCGCGGACTACGAGCAGTACTTC. Its protein is CASSYSSPSADYEQYF.